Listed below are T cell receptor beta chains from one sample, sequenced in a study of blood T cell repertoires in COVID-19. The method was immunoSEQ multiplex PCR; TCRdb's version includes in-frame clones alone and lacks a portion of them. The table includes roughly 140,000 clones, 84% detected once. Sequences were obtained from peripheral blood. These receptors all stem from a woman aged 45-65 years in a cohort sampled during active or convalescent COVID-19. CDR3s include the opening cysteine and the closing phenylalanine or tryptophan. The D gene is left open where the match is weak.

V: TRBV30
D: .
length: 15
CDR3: CALSIPGIGNQPQHF

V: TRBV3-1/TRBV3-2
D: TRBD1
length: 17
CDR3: CASSKRTGGQTNTEAFF

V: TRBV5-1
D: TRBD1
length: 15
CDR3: CASSLQGQGLDTQYF

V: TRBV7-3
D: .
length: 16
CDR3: CASSPGSGVGTDTQYF

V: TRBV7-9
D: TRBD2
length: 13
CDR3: CASSLAGGEGQYF

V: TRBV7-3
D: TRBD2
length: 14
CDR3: CASSPSGGGDEQFF

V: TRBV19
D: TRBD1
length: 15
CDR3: CASSIRQGMGPPLHF

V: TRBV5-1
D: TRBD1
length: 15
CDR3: CASSFSQGPNTEAFF

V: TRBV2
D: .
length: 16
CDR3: CASSARQTFSGNTIYF

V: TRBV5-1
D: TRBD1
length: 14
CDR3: CASSLGQGDQPQHF

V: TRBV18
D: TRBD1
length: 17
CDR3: CASSPKQTGMGNSPLHF

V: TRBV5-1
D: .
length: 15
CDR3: CASSPGQSSYNEQFF

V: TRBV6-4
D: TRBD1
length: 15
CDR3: CASSDTGQGTSPLHF

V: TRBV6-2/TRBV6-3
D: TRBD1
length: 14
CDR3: CASSWPGQSYGYTF

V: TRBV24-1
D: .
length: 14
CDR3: CATSDSDRNTEAFF

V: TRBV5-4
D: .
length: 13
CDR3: CASSIGRGGPLHF

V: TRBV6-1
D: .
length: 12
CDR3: CASSEPRNEQFF

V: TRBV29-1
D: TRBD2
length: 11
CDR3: CSGGGGDTQYF

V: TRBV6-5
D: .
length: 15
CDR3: CATRVTGLENSPLHF